The rows below give T cell receptor beta chains drawn from one sample of a study of T cell changes during pregnancy in multiple sclerosis. TCRdb's table, derived via immunoSEQ multiplex PCR, lists solely in-frame clones and lacks some. Of fewer than 20,000 clones listed, 89% are singletons. The source material was CD8+ T cells from peripheral blood mononuclear cells, sampled in the second trimester of pregnancy. Receptors were obtained from a female donor in good health, enrolled as a control in a pregnancy study. Each CDR3 is given with its conserved first and last residue. Where a row states a size, it is once, few, many or the class of an expanded clone; other rows omit it.

size,V,J,CDR3
NA,TRBV9,TRBJ2-7,CASSPGTSKSYEQYF
NA,TRBV6-6,TRBJ2-7,CASSYFAPTYEQYF
NA,TRBV4-2,TRBJ1-2,CASSPDRGFYGYTF
once,TRBV9,TRBJ1-5,CASSVDGTGYQPQHF
once,TRBV13,TRBJ2-2,CASSLLSDRAPIGELFF
once,TRBV20-1,TRBJ2-5,CSATGVWTQYF
NA,TRBV19,TRBJ2-5,CASNQGGWETQYF
NA,TRBV2,TRBJ1-1,CASREANEAFF
NA,TRBV6-4,TRBJ1-1,CASSDSDRGVTEAFF
NA,TRBV5-4,TRBJ1-2,CASSLKPNYGYTF
NA,TRBV6-1,TRBJ2-1,CASSEDPSGYNEQFF
NA,TRBV7-9,TRBJ1-6,CASSPSGQLNSPLHF
once,TRBV2,TRBJ2-7,CASSERGTRRYEQYF
NA,TRBV6-4,TRBJ1-1,CASRQGGEAFF
NA,TRBV2,TRBJ1-1,CASSEAGGQGMNTEAFF
NA,TRBV7-6,TRBJ2-3,CASASGEGADTQYF
NA,TRBV2,TRBJ2-1,CASSGGGAYNEQFF
NA,TRBV28,TRBJ1-5,CASSLRGQGIYSNQPQHF
hyperexpanded,TRBV19,TRBJ1-2,CATLTGGYGYTF
NA,TRBV19,TRBJ2-1,CASSQYPLNEQFF
NA,TRBV6-1,TRBJ1-1,CASSEWSSMNTEAFF
NA,TRBV30,TRBJ1-4,CALGETNEKLFF
NA,TRBV4-1,TRBJ1-5,CASSQDEGQPQHF
NA,TRBV4-1,TRBJ2-7,CASSPGTGAYEQYF
NA,TRBV27,TRBJ1-2,CASSLLGGSYGYTF
NA,TRBV28,TRBJ2-7,CASSSGLAGGPRYEQYF
NA,TRBV27,TRBJ2-7,CASSHQGTSGEQYF
NA,TRBV5-5,TRBJ2-5,CASTVGGETGETQYF
NA,TRBV21-1,TRBJ1-1,CASSKGGQVCTEAFF
NA,TRBV19,TRBJ2-3,CASSAGADTQYF
NA,TRBV4-1,TRBJ1-2,CASSQQRVGGNYGYTF
NA,TRBV18,TRBJ2-1,CASSPQAPNLNNEQFF
NA,TRBV29-1,TRBJ2-1,CSVDGLAGYSYNEQFF
NA,TRBV2,TRBJ2-1,CASSETPGEGPYNEQFF
NA,TRBV5-6,TRBJ2-1,CASSYTGEKGNEQFF
NA,TRBV2,TRBJ2-3,CASPGAGDPDTQYF
NA,TRBV7-6,TRBJ2-2,CASSLITGELFF
NA,TRBV4-1,TRBJ2-7,CASSQVSGTGLSPYEQYF
NA,TRBV6-5,TRBJ2-5,CASSYFSGEPETQYF
NA,TRBV5-1,TRBJ2-6,CASSTRLAGANVLTF
NA,TRBV7-3,TRBJ2-1,CASSSMGGTYNEQFF
NA,TRBV10-3,TRBJ2-3,CAISAGTSVDTQYF